This record concerns one T cell receptor (beta chain) sequence. Its specificity is not known. These data are taken from a study of radiation and T cells in renal cell carcinoma. Broader study findings: From baseline, blood top tumor clonotypes peaked at 2 weeks post-radiation. No pretreatment tumor biopsies were available for baseline clonotypes.

TCRdb's copy holds only in-frame clones and misses some; the assay was immunoSEQ multiplex PCR. The table shows about 91,000 clones, with 82% occurring only once. There are 16 residues in the CDR3. Looked up from germline, CDR1 is SGHDT and CDR2 is YYEEEE. Trimming cost V 7 bases and J 5 bases; bases outside gene matches: 13. Stated time point: baseline pretreatment blood. Treatment noted: 15 Gy SBRT to primary tumor, nephrectomy 4 weeks later. Serial blood draws occurred at baseline and 2 and 4 weeks post-SBRT. The V call is TRBV5-6, the J call TRBJ2-1; 9 bases match TRBD2. The TCR originated in a man aged 55 to 69 with renal cell carcinoma. Sequencing used blood, obtained from a patient whose treatment included radiotherapy and nephrectomy. The CDR3 DNA sequence: TGTGCCAGCGGTAGGGAGATAGGACTAGCGAACAATGAGCAGTTCTTC. This encodes CASGREIGLANNEQFF.